One and the same sample provided the 3 T cell receptor beta chains below, sequenced in a study of identifying expanded T cells in peripheral blood. Clones were sequenced by immunoSEQ multiplex PCR, and TCRdb holds only the in-frame ones, with some missing. The table lists 55,000 to 60,000 clones, about 92% of them singletons. Sequencing was done on a sample of blood. These receptors all stem from a person aged 18-70 years in good health.

The chain joins TRBV2 to TRBJ2-7, with D unclear. This CDR3 is built from 15 residues. The germline V gene has CDR1 SNHLY and CDR2 FYNNEI. V gave up 4 bases and J gave up 1 base, with 14 bases separating them. Here the CDR3 DNA reads TGTGCCAGCAGTGTAAGCGTAAGGGAATCCTACGAGCAGTACTTC. Encoded protein: CASSVSVRESYEQYF.

The chain recombines TRBV11-3 with TRBJ2-3; 8 nucleotides align to TRBD2. CDR1 SGHNT and CDR2 YENEEA come from the germline V gene. Trimming at V came to 5 bases and at J to 2 bases, leaving 3 bases not matched to a gene. This CDR3 has 14 amino acids. The CDR3 nucleotides read TGTGCCAGCAGCCTAGGACTAGCCACAGATACGCAGTATTTT. Residues: CASSLGLATDTQYF.

The V and J genes are TRBV7-6 and TRBJ1-4, with D perhaps TRBD1 (5 bases). This CDR3 spans 16 amino acids. Germline CDR1 and CDR2: SGHVS and FNYEAQ. Trimming removed 8 bases from V and 0 bases from J, with 16 bases in between. The CDR3 loop is CASCFQGRTTNEKLFF. The CDR3 nucleotides read TGTGCCAGCTGTTTCCAGGGAAGAACAACTAATGAAAAACTGTTTTTT.